This TCR beta chain was sequenced during a study of blood T cell repertoires in COVID-19. Study overall: Samples taken during acute and convalescent COVID-19 were collected in the United States, Italy and Spain. Sample material is recorded as cDNA or gDNA derived from T cells, B-cell-depleted T cells, or PBMCs.

CDR3 size: 17 residues. Germline V gives CDR1 MDHEN, CDR2 SYDVKM. The V end lost 2 bases, the J end lost 1 base, and 17 bases lay between the germline ends. Under the authors' procedure: Amplification of reference gene primers provided the estimated nucleated cell counts. Measured with immunoSEQ multiplex PCR; TCRdb has only the in-frame clones, and not every one. That table is the source of V, J and clone size, and D and trimming were worked out from the DNA. The data contain under 15,000 clones, about 84% of them singletons. The material sequenced was peripheral blood. The genes are TRBV28 and TRBJ1-1; the D is unclear. The TCR originated in a human donor in a cohort sampled during active COVID-19. The CDR3 bases are TGTGCCAGCAGTTTAGTGGTCGGAGGCGGATGGAACACTGAAGCTTTCTTT. Its translation is CASSLVVGGGWNTEAFF. The full variable domain, its missing parts supplied by reference TRBV28 and TRBJ1-1, is DVKVTQSSRYLVKRTGEKVFLECVQDMDHENMFWYRQDPGLGLRLIYFSYDVKMKEKGDIPEGYSVSREKKERFSLILESASTNQTSMYLCASSLVVGGGWNTEAFFGQGTRLTVV.